This TCR beta chain stems from a study of blood T cell repertoires in COVID-19. Study information: Researchers got acute and convalescent COVID-19 samples from the United States, Italy and Spain. Nucleic acid was either cDNA or gDNA, and it came from T cells, B-cell-depleted T cells, or PBMCs.

CDR1 is SGHTS, CDR2 YDEGEE, per germline. CDR3 length: 15 amino acids. V lost 0 bases, J lost 8 bases, and 14 bases lay in between. Per the original data handling: Counts of nucleated cells, estimated from reference gene primer amplification, were obtained. Profiled with immunoSEQ multiplex PCR; TCRdb holds only in-frame clones, not every one. That table supplies the V and J calls and clone size; D and trimming were determined from the DNA. The sample yields about 79,000 clones, about 89% seen once. The rearrangement links TRBV5-8 to TRBJ1-4; TRBD1 might be the D (5 bases). The TCR comes from an older man with active or convalescent COVID-19. Sequencing was carried out using peripheral blood. The CDR3 DNA follows: TGTGCCAGCAGCTTGGGGACCGGGGGTGGAGAAAAACTGTTTTTT. Translation gives CASSLGTGGGEKLFF.